This entry describes one T cell receptor (beta chain). These data come from a study of identical twins. The CDR3 has 12 amino acids. Germline CDR1 and CDR2: ENHRY and SYGVKD. MiXCR, run by TCRdb on the 5' RACE reads, gives a single entry per CDR3 protein. The sample has 1,800,000 or so distinct CDR3 sequences; about 32% are singletons. The TCR was taken from a newborn girl in good health. The source material was cord blood. J is TRBJ2-7 and V is TRBV10-3; no clear D. The J call is in doubt because the DNA end fits TRBJ2-1 better. CDR3 amino acids: CAISRVSYEQFF. The CDR3 region has the DNA TGTGCCATCAGTCGCGTCTCCTACGAGCAGTTCTTC.